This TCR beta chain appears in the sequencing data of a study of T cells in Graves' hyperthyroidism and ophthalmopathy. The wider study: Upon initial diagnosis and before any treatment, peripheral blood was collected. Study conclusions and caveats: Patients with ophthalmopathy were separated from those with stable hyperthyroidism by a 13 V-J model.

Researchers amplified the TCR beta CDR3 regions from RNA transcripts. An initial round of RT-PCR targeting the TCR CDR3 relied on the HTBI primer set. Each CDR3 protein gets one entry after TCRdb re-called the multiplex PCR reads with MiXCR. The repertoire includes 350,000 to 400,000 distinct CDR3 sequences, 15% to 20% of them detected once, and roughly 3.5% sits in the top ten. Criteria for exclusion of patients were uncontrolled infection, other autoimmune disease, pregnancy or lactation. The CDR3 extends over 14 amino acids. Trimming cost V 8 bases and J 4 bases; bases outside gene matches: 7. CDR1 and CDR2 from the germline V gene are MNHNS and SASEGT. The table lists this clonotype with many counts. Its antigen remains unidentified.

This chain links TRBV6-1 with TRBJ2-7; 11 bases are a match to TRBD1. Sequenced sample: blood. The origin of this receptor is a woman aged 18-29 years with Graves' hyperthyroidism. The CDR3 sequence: CASREGTGGYEQYF. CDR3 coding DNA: TGTGCCAGCCGCGAAGGGACAGGGGGATACGAGCAGTACTTC.